This T cell receptor beta chain derives from a study of shared clonotypes between healthy human individuals. The V segment lost 8 bases and the J segment 4 bases; nucleotides outside the gene matches: 7. The CDR3 sequence is 13 residues long. CDR1 is PRHDT and CDR2 is FYEKMQ in the germline V gene (reference sequence). Findings and caveats of the study: Blood was the sole source, and tissue repertoires probably differ. The small donor group covered limited genetic and exposure diversity.

TCRdb's table, derived via immunoSEQ multiplex PCR, lists solely in-frame clones and lacks some. The data show hundreds of thousands of clones, less than 80% seen once. Comments on this clone: The antigen remains unidentified.

The sample consisted of memory CD4+ T cells sorted from blood. Described subset: CD45RA-negative fraction. This sequence joins TRBV13 and TRBJ2-5; TRBD2 matches at 7 bases. This sequence was found in a woman in her 30s in good health. In nucleotides, the CDR3 is TGTGCCAGCGGGAGGGGCCGGCGAGAGACCCAGTACTTC. Amino acid sequence: CASGRGRRETQYF.